Below, 19 T cell receptor beta chains from the same sample are listed, as sequenced in a study of T cell responses to AZD1222 COVID-19 vaccine. Some clones are missing from TCRdb's copy, which holds only in-frame ones; the method was immunoSEQ multiplex PCR. This table holds roughly 100,000 clones, around 80% found once. The starting material was peripheral blood, obtained on day 0 of AZD1222 vaccination. These receptors came from an adult in good health.

The genes are TRBV11-2 and TRBJ1-1; D uncertain. The V gene's germline CDR1 is SGHAT and CDR2 FQNNGV. The CDR3 has 13 residues. V was cut by 0 bases and J by 3 bases, with 5 bases left in between. CDR3 sequence: CASSLDGDTEAFF. The CDR3 DNA reads as TGTGCCAGCAGCTTAGACGGAGACACTGAAGCTTTCTTT.

The chain uses TRBV5-1 and TRBJ1-2, with 8 bases matching TRBD1. Germline V gene sequence: CDR1 SGHRS, CDR2 YFSETQ. The CDR3 has 14 residues. Trimming cost V 2 bases and J 8 bases; bases outside gene matches: 8. The CDR3 region has the DNA TGCGCCAGCAGCTTAGACAGGGGAGTGAGGGGCTACACCTTC. Protein: CASSLDRGVRGYTF.

The rearrangement joins TRBV30 to TRBJ2-2; 7 bases agree with TRBD1. Germline CDR1 GTSNPN, CDR2 SVGIG (reference sequence). This CDR3 has 13 residues. J was trimmed by 4 bases and V by 2 bases; bases with no gene match: 1. The CDR3 reads CAWSRDSTGELFF. The CDR3 DNA reads TGTGCCTGGAGTCGGGACAGCACCGGGGAGCTGTTTTTT.

The V gene is TRBV23-1, the J gene TRBJ2-7; D gene ambiguous. TRBV23-1 is classed as an ORF, of uncertain function. V was trimmed by 2 bases and J by 3 bases, leaving 14 bases between them. The CDR3 has 15 amino acids. Here the CDR3 reads CASSQVWHGYYEQYF. CDR3 DNA: TGCGCCAGCAGTCAAGTTTGGCACGGTTACTACGAGCAGTACTTC.

The rearrangement uses TRBV27 and TRBJ1-2; D is ambiguous. This CDR3 has 14 amino acids. Trimming cost V 2 bases and J 0 bases, with 7 bases left between them. CDR1 MNHEY and CDR2 SMNVEV come from the germline V gene (reference sequence). CDR3 loop: CASSLKLANYGYTF. The CDR3 DNA follows: TGTGCCAGCAGTTTAAAATTAGCTAACTATGGCTACACCTTC.

The chain links TRBV13 to TRBJ1-2; TRBD1 is a possible D gene (5 bases). The CDR3 sequence is 13 residues long. Germline lookup yields CDR1 PRHDT and CDR2 FYEKMQ (reference sequence). The V gene lost 5 bases and the J gene lost 6 bases, with 13 bases spanning the gap. CDR3 in amino acids: CASSPGRRDGYTF. As DNA, the CDR3 is TGTGCCAGCAGCCCGGGACGACGGGATGGCTACACCTTC. The whole variable domain, filled in from reference TRBV13 and TRBJ1-2, reads AAGVIQSPRHLIKEKRETATLKCYPIPRHDTVYWYQQGPGQDPQFLISFYEKMQSDKGSIPDRFSAQQFSDYHSELNMSSLELGDSALYFCASSPGRRDGYTFGSGTRLTVV.

This clone has just a few counts. This chain links TRBV12-3 or TRBV12-4 with TRBJ1-6; no reliable D call. The CDR3 runs to 13 residues. Trimming took 3 bases from V and 5 from J, leaving 5 bases between them. CDR3 sequence (DNA): TGTGCCAGCAGTTTCTTGGATAATTCACCCCTCCACTTT. It is translated as CASSFLDNSPLHF.

This chain uses TRBV7-2 with TRBJ1-6; no definite D call. V was clipped by 6 bases and J by 1 base, with 4 bases between them. The CDR3 sequence is 13 residues long. Germline CDR1 and CDR2: SGHTA and FQGNSA. The CDR3 DNA is TGTGCCAGCAGTCTTTCCTATAATTCACCCCTCCACTTT. Amino acids: CASSLSYNSPLHF.

This clone showed up just once. The gene calls are TRBV12-3 or TRBV12-4 and TRBJ1-2; D is uncertain. This CDR3 is built from 12 residues. The V end was cut by 3 bases, the J end by 8 bases, with 10 bases between. In DNA, the CDR3 is TGTGCCAGCAGTTTCCCAGGACGGGGCTACACCTTC. This sequence encodes CASSFPGRGYTF.

The CDR3: CASSPRTGRLVAGELFF. The CDR3 DNA reads as TGTGCCAGCAGCCCCCGGACAGGGCGTTTGGTCGCCGGGGAGCTGTTTTTT. The rearrangement joins TRBV9 to TRBJ2-2; TRBD1 agrees at 8 bases. With 4 bases clipped from V and 6 bases from J, the junction kept 14 bases outside the gene matches. The CDR3 length is 17 residues. The germline V gene has CDR1 SGDLS and CDR2 YYNGEE.

The V call is TRBV20-1, the J call TRBJ1-1; perhaps TRBD1 as D (6 bases). The germline gives CDR1 DFQATT, CDR2 SNEGSKA (reference sequence). Trimming stripped 3 bases from V and 1 base from J, with 18 bases between. The CDR3 runs to 16 residues. Here the CDR3 DNA reads TGCAGTGCTAGTCCCCTACAGGGCAACCCGAACACTGAAGCTTTCTTT. Protein: CSASPLQGNPNTEAFF.

The chain links TRBV25-1 to TRBJ1-2; a possible D gene is TRBD1 (6 bases). The CDR3 contains 14 residues. Germline CDR1 reads MGHDK; CDR2 reads SYGVNS. V shed 7 bases and J shed 3 bases, with 15 bases lying between them. The CDR3 region is CASTGGAGYYGYTF. CDR3 nucleotide sequence: TGTGCCAGCACGGGGGGGGCGGGATACTATGGCTACACCTTC.

The chain uses TRBV7-2 and TRBJ2-5; 9 bases map to TRBD2. V gave up 5 bases and J gave up 2 bases; unmatched junction bases: 6. The CDR3 runs to 15 residues. Germline V lookup: CDR1 SGHTA, CDR2 FQGNSA. For the CDR3, the DNA is TGTGCCAGCAGCCTCGGGACTAGCCCTCAAGAGACCCAGTACTTC. The encoded protein is CASSLGTSPQETQYF.

This rearrangement joins TRBV27 to TRBJ2-3; 10 nucleotides agree with TRBD2. Germline CDR1 is MNHEY and CDR2 is SMNVEV (reference sequence). This CDR3 has 15 amino acids. V shed 6 bases, J shed 6 bases, and the junction held 9 bases outside the gene matches. The CDR3 here is CASRRSTSGPDTQYF. Written as DNA, the CDR3 is TGTGCCAGCAGACGATCGACTAGCGGGCCTGATACGCAGTATTTT.

The chain is built from TRBV4-2 and TRBJ1-2; D not resolved. V lost 4 bases and J lost 7, with 10 bases in between. Per the germline V gene, CDR1 is LGHNA and CDR2 is YNFKEQ. This CDR3 is 12 amino acids long. The CDR3: CASSPDAGGYTF. In DNA form, the CDR3 reads TGTGCCAGCAGCCCAGACGCCGGTGGCTACACCTTC.

The gene calls are TRBV12-3 or TRBV12-4 and TRBJ2-1; 10 bases agree with TRBD2. Losses at the gene ends were 9 bases for V and 4 bases for J; bases not matched to a gene: 3. The CDR3 is 13 amino acids. CDR3 in amino acids: CASERGGYNEQFF. CDR3 coding DNA: TGTGCCAGTGAGCGGGGGGGGTACAATGAGCAGTTCTTC.

CDR3 in amino acids: CASSTGQGASYGYTF. The CDR3 region has the DNA TGCGCCAGCAGCACGGGACAGGGGGCCAGCTATGGCTACACCTTC. V and J are TRBV5-1 and TRBJ1-2; 12 bases are shared with TRBD1. The CDR3 is 15 amino acids. After removal of 4 bases from V and 4 bases from J, the junction contained 5 bases not matched to a gene. Germline CDR1 reads SGHRS; CDR2 reads YFSETQ. The variable domain in full, with the rest retrieved from reference TRBV5-1 and TRBJ1-2, is KAGVTQTPRYLIKTRGQQVTLSCSPISGHRSVSWYQQTPGQGLQFLFEYFSETQRNKGNFPGRFSGRQFSNSRSEMNVSTLELGDSALYLCASSTGQGASYGYTFGSGTRLTVV.

The genes are TRBV6-5 and TRBJ1-3, with TRBD1 as a possible D gene (6 bases). Per germline, CDR1 MNHEY and CDR2 SVGAGI. This CDR3 has 14 residues. V was pared by 6 bases and J by 4 bases, with 13 bases between. The CDR3 coding sequence is TGTGCCAGCAGCAGACAGGCGGGGGGAAACACCATATATTTT. Translated: CASSRQAGGNTIYF.

A word on this clone: Other nucleotide sequences from this sample produce the same CDR3. The rearrangement links TRBV12-3 or TRBV12-4 to TRBJ1-2; D unresolved. The CDR3 consists of 11 residues. The V and J ends lost 4 bases and 4 bases respectively, with 4 bases between them. CDR3 nucleotides: TGTGCCAGCAGTTCGGTCTATGGCTACACCTTC. It is translated as CASSSVYGYTF.